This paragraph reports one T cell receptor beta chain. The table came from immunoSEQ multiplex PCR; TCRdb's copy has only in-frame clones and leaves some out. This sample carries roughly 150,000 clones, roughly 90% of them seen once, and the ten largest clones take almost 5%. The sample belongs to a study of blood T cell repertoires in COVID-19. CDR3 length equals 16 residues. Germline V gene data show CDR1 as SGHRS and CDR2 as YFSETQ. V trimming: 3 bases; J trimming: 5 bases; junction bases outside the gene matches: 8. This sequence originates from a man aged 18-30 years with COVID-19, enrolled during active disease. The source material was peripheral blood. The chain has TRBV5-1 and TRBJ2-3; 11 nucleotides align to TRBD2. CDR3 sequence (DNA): TGCGCCAGCAGCTGGGGACTAGCGGTTGGTATAGATACGCAGTATTTT. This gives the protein CASSWGLAVGIDTQYF.